Following are 28 T cell receptor beta chains from one sample sequenced in a study of blood T cells in healthy people across ages. A J-beta primer mix and a sample-barcoded 5' primer were used in a second PCR of about 7 to 11 cycles. TCRdb independently ran MiXCR on the 5' RACE reads; one entry per CDR3 protein. The repertoire consists of 730,000 or so distinct CDR3 sequences, with around two fifths occurring once and the leading ten covering 25% to 35%. The sequencing input was blood. These receptors were collected from a man at least 80 years old in good health.

The rearrangement uses TRBV7-2 and TRBJ2-3; TRBD2 matches at 13 bases. The CDR3 runs 16 residues. Per germline, CDR1 SGHTA and CDR2 FQGNSA. J lost 0 bases, V lost 8 bases, and 5 bases had no gene match. The DNA of the CDR3 is TGTGCCAGCGAAAGGGGACTAGCGGGGAGCACAGATACGCAGTATTTT. This gives the protein CASERGLAGSTDTQYF. Looking up the rest from reference TRBV7-2 and TRBJ2-3 gives the full variable domain: GAGVSQSPSNKVTEKGKDVELRCDPISGHTALYWYRQSLGQGLEFLIYFQGNSAPDKSGLPSDRFSAERTGGSVSTLTIQRTQQEDSAVYLCASERGLAGSTDTQYFGPGTRLTVL.

The chain recombines TRBV20-1 with TRBJ1-4, with a tentative D call TRBD1 (6 bases). The CDR3 is 15 amino acids. CDR1 DFQATT and CDR2 SNEGSKA come from the germline V gene (reference sequence). Trimming pared 4 bases from V and 2 bases from J, leaving 14 bases between. The CDR3 loop is CSAKPGGATNEKLFF. The CDR3 coding sequence is TGCAGTGCTAAACCTGGGGGGGCCACTAATGAAAAACTGTTTTTT.

The rearrangement uses TRBV5-1 and TRBJ2-5, with 8 bases identical to TRBD2. Germline loops: CDR1 SGHRS, CDR2 YFSETQ. There are 16 residues in the CDR3. With V trimmed by 2 bases and J by 2 bases, 8 bases remained unmatched. The chain's CDR3 is CASSFSGNGRQETQYF. For the CDR3, the DNA is TGCGCCAGCAGCTTTAGCGGGAATGGCCGACAAGAGACCCAGTACTTC.

V and J are TRBV4-3 and TRBJ1-5; possibly TRBD1 for D (6 bases). The germline V gene has CDR1 LGHNA and CDR2 YSLEER. V was cut by 0 bases and J by 1 base, with 7 bases left in between. This CDR3 spans 15 amino acids. This CDR3 is CASSQDTGSNQPQHF. Here the CDR3 DNA reads TGCGCCAGCAGCCAAGACACAGGGAGCAATCAGCCCCAGCATTTT.

This chain joins TRBV4-3 and TRBJ2-1; the D is unclear. Between the trimmed V and J ends, which lost 0 bases and 0 bases, there was a span of 6 bases. Germline V gene lookup returns CDR1 LGHNA and CDR2 YSLEER. The CDR3 loop spans 15 amino acids. CDR3 in DNA: TGCGCCAGCAGCCAAGATCCCAGCTCCTACAATGAGCAGTTCTTC. Protein sequence: CASSQDPSSYNEQFF.

The chain carries TRBV6-6 and TRBJ2-2, with 11 bases that match TRBD1. The ends lost 8 bases at V and 5 bases at J; junction bases unmatched: 4. Germline CDR1 reads MNHNY; CDR2 reads SVGAGI (reference sequence). This CDR3 has 14 amino acids. The CDR3 nucleotides are TGTGCCAGCTGGGACAGGGGGGGTACCGGGGAGCTGTTTTTT. Protein: CASWDRGGTGELFF.

Note on this clonotype: Relative to the germline gene, one junction end is altered; a read error may explain this. The V and J genes are TRBV6-1 and TRBJ1-5; 8 bases line up with TRBD1. Germline V gene data show CDR1 as MNHNS and CDR2 as SASEGT. The CDR3 has 14 residues. CDR3 nucleotide sequence: TGTGCCAGCATTGAAGCAGGGGGCTTTCAGCCCCAGCATTTT. Translating gives CASIEAGGFQPQHF.

The chain has TRBV11-3 and TRBJ2-1; D may match TRBD1 or TRBD2 (5 bases each). V was clipped by 1 base and J by 6 bases, with 16 bases between them. Germline loops: CDR1 SGHNT, CDR2 YENEEA. The CDR3 contains 16 residues. CDR3 in DNA: TGTGCCAGCAGCTTAGGAATAGGGACCCGTCCCAATGAGCAGTTCTTC. Protein product: CASSLGIGTRPNEQFF. The variable domain in full, with the rest retrieved from reference TRBV11-3 and TRBJ2-1, is EAGVVQSPRYKIIEKKQPVAFWCNPISGHNTLYWYLQNLGQGPELLIRYENEEAVDDSQLPKDRFSAERLKGVDSTLKIQPAELGDSAVYLCASSLGIGTRPNEQFFGPGTRLTVL.

The rearrangement joins TRBV30 to TRBJ2-4; 7 nucleotides match TRBD1. The CDR3 has 14 amino acids. V shed 1 base and J 9 bases; nucleotides not matched to a gene: 9. CDR1 is GTSNPN, CDR2 SVGIG, per germline (reference sequence). The CDR3 sequence: CAWSAGRGIGIQYF. In DNA form, the CDR3 reads TGTGCCTGGAGTGCAGGCAGGGGGATCGGCATTCAGTACTTC.

This clonotype was recorded a few times. The chain is built from TRBV5-4 and TRBJ2-3; TRBD1 might be the D (5 bases). The length of the CDR3 is 13 residues. V lost 4 bases, J lost 8 bases, and 14 bases lay in between. Per the germline V gene, CDR1 is SGHNT and CDR2 is YYREEE (reference sequence). The CDR3 nucleotides are TGTGCCAGCAGCGTCGGCGGACAAGGTACGCAGTATTTT. Translation gives CASSVGGQGTQYF.

This chain links TRBV15 with TRBJ2-1; 9 bases agree with TRBD2. The V segment lost 1 base and the J segment 1 base; nucleotides outside the gene matches: 11. The V gene's germline CDR1 is LNHNV and CDR2 YYDKDF (reference sequence). CDR3 length equals 19 residues. The CDR3 sequence is CATSRVDRREGRSYNEQFF. CDR3 DNA: TGTGCCACCAGCAGAGTAGATCGGCGGGAGGGGCGGTCCTACAATGAGCAGTTCTTC.

The rearrangement uses TRBV12-5 and TRBJ2-5, with D possibly matching TRBD1 (6 bases). CDR3 length: 12 amino acids. The V end was cut by 0 bases, the J end by 10 bases, with 9 bases between. CDR1 and CDR2 (germline): LGHNT, FRNRAP. The CDR3 sequence: CASGLVGQNQYF. The CDR3 bases are TGTGCTAGTGGTTTGGTCGGACAGAACCAGTACTTC. Combining the CDR3 with reference TRBV12-5 and TRBJ2-5 gives the whole variable domain DARVTQTPRHKVTEMGQEVTMRCQPILGHNTVFWYRQTMMQGLELLAYFRNRAPLDDSGMPKDRFSAEMPDATLATLKIQPSEPRDSAVYFCASGLVGQNQYFGPGTRLLVL.

This clonotype was picked up many times. The V gene is TRBV27, the J gene TRBJ2-7, with D maybe TRBD1 (6 bases). This CDR3 has 13 residues. The germline V gene has CDR1 MNHEY and CDR2 SMNVEV (reference sequence). V was pared by 5 bases and J by 7 bases, with 15 bases between. This CDR3 is CASSRMGAGEQYF. The CDR3, as DNA: TGTGCCAGCAGTAGGATGGGGGCCGGAGAGCAGTACTTC.

The chain combines TRBV13 with TRBJ2-1, with D maybe TRBD2 (5 bases). With the DNA end fitting TRBJ2-7 better, the J assignment may be wrong. The germline CDR1 and CDR2 sequences are PRHDT and FYEKMQ (reference sequence). This CDR3 is built from 13 residues. As DNA, the CDR3 is TGTGCCAGCAAAGGGAGCTCCTACAATGAGCAGTACTTC. It encodes CASKGSSYNEQYF.

Concerning this clonotype: One junction end does not reproduce the germline sequence, and a read error may be involved. The V gene is TRBV7-2, the J gene TRBJ1-1; D ambiguous. The germline V gene has CDR1 SGHTA and CDR2 FQGNSA. The CDR3 is 15 residues long. The CDR3 sequence: CASSLDSAANTEAFF. The CDR3 coding sequence is TGTGCCAGTAGCTTAGATTCGGCCGCGAACACTGAAGCTTTCTTT. Full variable domain (missing parts from reference TRBV7-2 and TRBJ1-1): GAGVSQSPSNKVTEKGKDVELRCDPISGHTALYWYRQSLGQGLEFLIYFQGNSAPDKSGLPSDRFSAERTGGSVSTLTIQRTQQEDSAVYLCASSLDSAANTEAFFGQGTRLTVV.

This clonotype was seen more than once but under ten times. The V and J genes are TRBV6-1 and TRBJ2-7; D call uncertain. Germline V gives CDR1 MNHNS, CDR2 SASEGT. The CDR3 is 13 residues long. V lost 4 bases, J lost 2 bases, and 9 bases lay in between. The CDR3 spells CASSGKVPYEQYF. CDR3 nucleotides: TGTGCCAGCAGTGGTAAGGTGCCCTACGAGCAGTACTTC.

V is TRBV20-1 and J is TRBJ2-5; possibly TRBD2 for D (7 bases). The CDR3 runs to 15 residues. The germline gives CDR1 DFQATT, CDR2 SNEGSKA (reference sequence). Deletions cut 0 bases from V and 3 bases from J, with 14 bases between. The CDR3 here is CSARDNIGGEETQYF. DNA for the CDR3: TGCAGTGCTAGAGATAATATAGGGGGGGAAGAGACCCAGTACTTC.

This clonotype was detected a few times. The chain employs TRBV6-2 or TRBV6-3 and TRBJ2-3; the D gene is possibly TRBD1 (5 bases). The CDR3 covers 14 residues. Deletions cut 3 bases from V and 4 bases from J, with 11 bases between. The germline V gene has CDR1 MNHEY and CDR2 SVGEGT. CDR3 sequence: CASSYPGNADTQYF. The CDR3 DNA is TGTGCCAGCAGTTATCCAGGGAACGCAGATACGCAGTATTTT.

The gene calls are TRBV24-1 and TRBJ2-1; D not resolved. Trimming pared 1 base from V and 6 bases from J, leaving 12 bases between. Germline V CDR1 and CDR2: KGHDR, SFDVKD. The CDR3 has 15 residues. CDR3 sequence reads: CATSDFTKVRNEQFF. CDR3 bases: TGTGCCACCAGTGATTTCACGAAGGTGCGCAATGAGCAGTTCTTC.

The chain uses TRBV5-1 and TRBJ2-7; the D gene is possibly TRBD2 (6 bases). There are 14 residues in the CDR3. Trimming cost V 5 bases and J 6 bases, with 18 bases left between them. Germline CDR1 and CDR2: SGHRS and YFSETQ. This CDR3 reads CASRPDCQRAEQYF. CDR3 DNA: TGCGCCAGCAGACCCGACTGCCAGCGGGCCGAGCAGTACTTC.

The V gene is TRBV10-2, the J gene TRBJ2-7, with D possibly being TRBD1 or TRBD2 (5 bases each). The CDR3 is made up of 12 amino acids. Germline V gene lookup returns CDR1 WSHSY and CDR2 SAAADI. V lost 7 bases and J 4 bases, leaving 11 bases between the germline ends. CDR3 in amino acids: CASNRDGYEQYF. In DNA, the CDR3 is TGCGCCAGCAATCGGGACGGGTACGAGCAGTACTTC.

The genes are TRBV2 and TRBJ2-7, with 8 bases that match TRBD1. V shed 0 bases and J 2 bases; nucleotides not matched to a gene: 3. The CDR3 runs to 15 residues. Germline loops: CDR1 SNHLY, CDR2 FYNNEI. CDR3 nucleotide sequence: TGTGCCAGCAGTGAAGCGGACAGGGCCACCTACGAGCAGTACTTC. Protein: CASSEADRATYEQYF.

The V call is TRBV29-1, the J call TRBJ2-5; no definite D call. With 6 bases removed from V and 11 bases from J, the gap between germline ends came to 22 bases. Germline lookup yields CDR1 SQVTM and CDR2 ANQGSEA. The CDR3 covers 13 residues. The CDR3 DNA is TGCAGCGTCGTGGCCCAGGCTGATCGAAAGCAGTACTTC. This gives the protein CSVVAQADRKQYF.

The chain employs TRBV12-3 or TRBV12-4 and TRBJ2-3; 9 nucleotides align to TRBD2. V shed 4 bases, J shed 4 bases, and the junction held 6 bases outside the gene matches. CDR3 length: 15 residues. In nucleotides, the CDR3 is TGTGCCAGCAGTTCCGCTAGCGGGAACGCAGATACGCAGTATTTT. It is translated as CASSSASGNADTQYF.

This chain uses TRBV6-1 with TRBJ2-7, with 12 bases matching TRBD1. The CDR3 runs 16 residues. V shed 5 bases and J 7 bases; nucleotides not matched to a gene: 12. Germline CDR1 is MNHNS and CDR2 is SASEGT. The CDR3 nucleotides read TGTGCCAGCAGTCTGCGGGGACAGGGGGCGCAGAATGAGCAGTACTTC. Amino acid sequence: CASSLRGQGAQNEQYF.

The V and J genes are TRBV7-2 and TRBJ1-1; possibly TRBD1 for D (5 bases). CDR1 and CDR2 (germline): SGHTA, FQGNSA. V lost 1 base and J lost 5, with 8 bases in between. The CDR3 contains 13 residues. CDR3 sequence (DNA): TGTGCCAGCAGCTTAGGGTCAGGGACTGAAGCTTTCTTT. This gives the protein CASSLGSGTEAFF.

The chain employs TRBV5-6 and TRBJ1-6; no reliable D call. Trimming stripped 3 bases from V and 9 bases from J, with 19 bases between. Germline CDR1 SGHDT, CDR2 YYEEEE. This CDR3 has 16 residues. CDR3 in DNA: TGTGCCAGCAGCTATAGTAATGGCAGCCCGATTTCACCCCTCCACTTT. It specifies CASSYSNGSPISPLHF.

The J gene is TRBJ1-4, the V gene TRBV7-2, with 7 bases identical to TRBD1. This CDR3 is built from 14 residues. The junction had 5 bases not matched to a gene; V was cut back by 4 bases and J by 6 bases. The germline CDR1 and CDR2 sequences are SGHTA and FQGNSA. CDR3 protein: CASSSWDSDEKLFF. The CDR3 DNA follows: TGTGCCAGCAGCTCCTGGGACAGCGATGAAAAACTGTTTTTT.